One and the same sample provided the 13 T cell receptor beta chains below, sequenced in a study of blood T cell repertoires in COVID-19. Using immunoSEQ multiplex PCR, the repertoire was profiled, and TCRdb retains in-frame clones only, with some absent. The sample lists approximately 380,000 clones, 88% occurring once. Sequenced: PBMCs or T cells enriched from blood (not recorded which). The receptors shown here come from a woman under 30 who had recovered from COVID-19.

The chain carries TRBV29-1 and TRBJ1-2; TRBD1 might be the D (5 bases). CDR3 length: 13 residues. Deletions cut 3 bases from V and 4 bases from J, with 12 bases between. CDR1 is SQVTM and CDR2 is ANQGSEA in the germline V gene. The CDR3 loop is CSVENGAAYGYTF. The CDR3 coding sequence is TGCAGCGTTGAGAATGGGGCAGCCTATGGCTACACCTTC.

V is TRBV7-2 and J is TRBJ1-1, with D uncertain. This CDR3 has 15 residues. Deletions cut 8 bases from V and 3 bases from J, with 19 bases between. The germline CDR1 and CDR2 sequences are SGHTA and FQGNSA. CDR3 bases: TGTGCCAGCCAAGCTTATAAACAGAGGGACACTGAAGCTTTCTTT. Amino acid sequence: CASQAYKQRDTEAFF.

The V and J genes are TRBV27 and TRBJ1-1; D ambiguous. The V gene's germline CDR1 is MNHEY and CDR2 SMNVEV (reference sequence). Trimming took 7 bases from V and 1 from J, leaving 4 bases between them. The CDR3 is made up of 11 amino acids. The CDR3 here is CASTKNTEAFF. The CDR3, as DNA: TGTGCCAGCACCAAGAACACTGAAGCTTTCTTT.

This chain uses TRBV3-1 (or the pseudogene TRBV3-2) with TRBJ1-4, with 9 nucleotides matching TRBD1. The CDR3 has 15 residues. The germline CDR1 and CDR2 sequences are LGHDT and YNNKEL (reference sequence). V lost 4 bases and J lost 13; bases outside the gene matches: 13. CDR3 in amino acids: CASSPKWDRESILFF. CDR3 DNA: TGTGCCAGCAGCCCCAAGTGGGACAGGGAAAGCATACTGTTTTTT.

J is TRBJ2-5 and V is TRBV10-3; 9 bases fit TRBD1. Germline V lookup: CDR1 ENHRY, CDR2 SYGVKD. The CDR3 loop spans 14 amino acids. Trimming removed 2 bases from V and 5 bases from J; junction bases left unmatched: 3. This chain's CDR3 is CAISEGTGYETQYF. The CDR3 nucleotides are TGTGCCATCAGTGAGGGGACAGGGTATGAGACCCAGTACTTC.

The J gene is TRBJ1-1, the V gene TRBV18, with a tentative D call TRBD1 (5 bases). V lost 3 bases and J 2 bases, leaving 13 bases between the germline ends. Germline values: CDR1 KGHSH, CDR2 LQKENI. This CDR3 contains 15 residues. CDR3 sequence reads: CASSPPGVTNTEAFF. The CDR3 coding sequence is TGTGCCAGCTCACCCCCGGGGGTGACAAACACTGAAGCTTTCTTT.

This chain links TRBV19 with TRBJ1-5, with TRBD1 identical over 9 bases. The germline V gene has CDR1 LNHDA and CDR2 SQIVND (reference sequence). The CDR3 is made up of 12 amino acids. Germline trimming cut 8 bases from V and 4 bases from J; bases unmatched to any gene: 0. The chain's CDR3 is CASGTGNQPQHF. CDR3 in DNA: TGTGCCAGTGGGACAGGGAATCAGCCCCAGCATTTT.

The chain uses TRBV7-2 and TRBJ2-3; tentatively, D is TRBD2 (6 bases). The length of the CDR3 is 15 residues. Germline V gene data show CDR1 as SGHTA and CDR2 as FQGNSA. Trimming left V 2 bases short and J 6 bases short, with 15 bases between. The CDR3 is CASSLWVGGTDTQYF. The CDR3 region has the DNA TGTGCCAGCAGCTTATGGGTAGGAGGGACGGATACGCAGTATTTT.

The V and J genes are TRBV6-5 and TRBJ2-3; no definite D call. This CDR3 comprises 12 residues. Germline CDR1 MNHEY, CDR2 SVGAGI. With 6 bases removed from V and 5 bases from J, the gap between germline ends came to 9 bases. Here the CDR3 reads CASSQALDTQYF. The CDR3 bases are TGTGCCAGCAGCCAAGCCCTAGATACGCAGTATTTT.

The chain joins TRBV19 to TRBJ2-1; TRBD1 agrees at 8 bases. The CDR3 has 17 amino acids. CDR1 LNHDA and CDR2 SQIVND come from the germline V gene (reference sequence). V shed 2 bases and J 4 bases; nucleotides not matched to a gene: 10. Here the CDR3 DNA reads TGTGCCAGTAGTATAAGGCCCCAGGGGGCAGGTTACAATGAGCAGTTCTTC. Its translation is CASSIRPQGAGYNEQFF.

The CDR3 reads CASSRTGGYEQYF. The CDR3 DNA reads TGTGCCAGCAGCCGGACAGGGGGCTACGAGCAGTACTTC. This sequence joins TRBV11-2 and TRBJ2-7; 10 bases are a match to TRBD1. Germline-derived CDR1 and CDR2 are SGHAT and FQNNGV. Trimming at V came to 5 bases and at J to 3 bases, leaving 1 base not matched to a gene. The CDR3 runs 13 residues.

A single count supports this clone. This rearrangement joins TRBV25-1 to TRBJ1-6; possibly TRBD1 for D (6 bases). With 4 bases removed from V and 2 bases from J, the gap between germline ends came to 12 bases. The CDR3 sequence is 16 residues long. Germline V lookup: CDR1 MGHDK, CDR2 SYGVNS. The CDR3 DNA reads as TGTGCCAGCAGTGGGCAGGGGAGCACCTATAATTCACCCCTCCACTTT. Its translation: CASSGQGSTYNSPLHF.

CDR3 protein: CASSPQGSLAEQYF. Here the CDR3 DNA reads TGTGCCAGCTCACCCCAGGGATCACTCGCCGAGCAGTACTTC. The chain combines TRBV18 with TRBJ2-7, with TRBD1 as a possible D gene (5 bases). This CDR3 is built from 14 residues. V gave up 3 bases and J gave up 6 bases, with 15 bases separating them. Germline lookup yields CDR1 KGHSH and CDR2 LQKENI.